The sequence of this T cell receptor (beta chain) was determined in a study of monozygotic twins with inflammatory bowel disease. TCRdb re-called the 5' RACE reads and catalogs CDR3 proteins one per entry, DNA excluded. The specimen's table records around 400,000 distinct CDR3 sequences. CDR1 MDHEN and CDR2 SYDVKM come from the germline V gene. The CDR3 is 14 amino acids. This chain connects TRBV28 to TRBJ2-3; as DNA is missing, the TRBD1 call by TCRdb cannot be tested. Sequencing was carried out using blood. The receptor was isolated from a human donor with ulcerative colitis or Crohn's disease, or a healthy co-twin of an affected twin (not recorded which). The CDR3 protein is CASRGGASTDTQYF.